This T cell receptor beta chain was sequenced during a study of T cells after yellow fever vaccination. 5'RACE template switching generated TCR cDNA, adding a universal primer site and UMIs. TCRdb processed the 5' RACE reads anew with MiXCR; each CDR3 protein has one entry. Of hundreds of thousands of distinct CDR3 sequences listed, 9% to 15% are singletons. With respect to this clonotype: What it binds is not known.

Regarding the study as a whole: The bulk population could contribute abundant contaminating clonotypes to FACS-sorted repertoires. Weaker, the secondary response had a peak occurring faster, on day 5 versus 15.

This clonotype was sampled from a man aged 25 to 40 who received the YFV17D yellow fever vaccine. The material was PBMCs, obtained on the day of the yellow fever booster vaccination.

The CDR3 loop is CSAGSGSLLGDTQYF. CDR3 DNA sequence: TGCAGTGCTGGTAGCGGGAGCCTCTTGGGAGATACGCAGTATTTT. The chain has TRBV20-1 and TRBJ2-3, with 9 bases lining up with TRBD2. Germline-derived CDR1 and CDR2 are DFQATT and SNEGSKA (reference sequence). The junction had 11 bases not matched to a gene; V was cut back by 5 bases and J by 5 bases. CDR3 length: 15 amino acids.